The 5 T cell receptor beta chains presented below share a single source sample, sequenced in a study of T cell responses to AZD1222 COVID-19 vaccine. TCRdb's copy holds only in-frame clones and misses some; the assay was immunoSEQ multiplex PCR. The sample comprises 90,000 to 100,000 clones, nearly 90% of which are singletons, and less than 3.5% rests with the top ten. The source was peripheral blood, collected on day 0 of AZD1222 vaccination. The receptors were sampled from an adult in good health.

The chain carries TRBV3-1 (or the pseudogene TRBV3-2) and TRBJ1-1; no firm D call. CDR1 LGHDT and CDR2 YNNKEL come from the germline V gene (reference sequence). V was clipped by 4 bases and J by 3 bases, with 9 bases between them. There are 13 residues in the CDR3. CDR3 sequence: CASSPNRDTEAFF. The CDR3 nucleotides read TGTGCCAGCAGCCCGAACCGGGACACTGAAGCTTTCTTT.

The chain is built from TRBV11-1 and TRBJ2-2; weak D call: TRBD2 (5 bases). This CDR3 spans 13 amino acids. V lost 4 bases and J 5 bases, leaving 8 bases between the germline ends. Germline-derived CDR1 and CDR2 are SGHAT and FQDESV (reference sequence). CDR3 sequence reads: CASSSGYTGELFF. The DNA of the CDR3 is TGTGCCAGCAGCTCGGGGTATACCGGGGAGCTGTTTTTT. The full variable domain, rest sourced from reference TRBV11-1 and TRBJ2-2, is EAEVAQSPRYKITEKSQAVAFWCDPISGHATLYWYRQILGQGPELLVQFQDESVVDDSQLPKDRFSAERLKGVDSTLKIQPAELGDSAMYLCASSSGYTGELFFGEGSRLTVL.

This chain uses TRBV15 with TRBJ2-2, with D possibly called TRBD1 or TRBD2 (5 bases each). V gave up 0 bases and J gave up 3 bases, with 11 bases separating them. The CDR3 covers 16 residues. Germline V gene data show CDR1 as LNHNV and CDR2 as YYDKDF (reference sequence). The CDR3 DNA sequence: TGTGCCACCAGCAGAGATTTAACGGGGCACACCGGGGAGCTGTTTTTT. Translating gives CATSRDLTGHTGELFF.

The rearrangement links TRBV15 to TRBJ2-7, with TRBD1 identical over 8 bases. CDR3 size: 14 residues. CDR1 is LNHNV, CDR2 YYDKDF, per germline (reference sequence). V was clipped by 4 bases and J by 7 bases; unmatched bases: 9. Here the CDR3 reads CATSTRVTGGEQYV. DNA for the CDR3: TGTGCCACCAGCACCAGGGTTACAGGGGGTGAGCAGTACGTC.

The rearrangement uses TRBV4-2 and TRBJ2-3, with TRBD2 as a possible D gene (7 bases). The CDR3 totals 16 residues. Germline loops: CDR1 LGHNA, CDR2 YNFKEQ. V was trimmed by 1 base and J by 2 bases, leaving 13 bases between them. Here the CDR3 DNA reads TGTGCCAGCAGCCAAGGCGGGCGGGGGCACACAGATACGCAGTATTTT. Translating gives CASSQGGRGHTDTQYF.